These 11 T cell receptor beta chains originate from one sample sequenced in a study of cytomegalovirus exposure and HLA in healthy donors (dated by TCRdb to 2016 to 2017). Libraries were constructed by the immunoSEQ multiplex PCR assay. The multiplex PCR relied on a mix of 60 forward primers for TCR Vbeta segments and 13 reverse primers for TCR Jbeta segments. Imported from immuneACCESS, the table was reduced by TCRdb to in-frame sequences with V and J called. These copies leave out some clones; in studies compared against another copy, an unresolved V gene accounts for under half, and the cause of the remainder is not known. This sample holds 100,000 to 150,000 clones; 70% to 80% were observed only once. Less than 3% of the sample is taken by the ten largest. Sequenced sample: PBMCs. The receptors derive from a woman aged 40 to 55 in good health and CMV-seropositive.

This clone was observed a few times. This sequence joins TRBV5-1 and TRBJ1-4; 8 positions agree with TRBD1. The CDR3 extends over 15 amino acids. CDR1 and CDR2 (germline): SGHRS, YFSETQ. V was pared by 4 bases and J by 4 bases, with 6 bases of the junction left unmatched. CDR3 sequence reads: CASSTSGGDNEKLFF. The CDR3 DNA follows: TGCGCCAGCAGCACCTCAGGGGGCGATAATGAAAAACTGTTTTTT.

CDR3 loop: CASKTGDNEQFF. The CDR3 DNA reads TGTGCCAGCAAAACGGGAGACAATGAGCAGTTCTTC. This chain uses TRBV28 with TRBJ2-1, with D tentatively TRBD2 (6 bases). Germline V gives CDR1 MDHEN, CDR2 SYDVKM. Trimming shortened V by 7 bases and J by 5 bases, and 9 bases separated the two germline ends. The CDR3 sequence is 12 residues long.

This sequence joins TRBV5-6 and TRBJ2-5; weak D call: TRBD1 (6 bases). The end of the DNA is better explained by TRBJ2-7, so the J call may be wrong. CDR1 and CDR2 (germline): SGHDT, YYEEEE. This CDR3 comprises 16 residues. The CDR3 protein is CASSFFRQGKPYEQYF. The CDR3 nucleotides read TGTGCCAGCAGCTTCTTTCGGCAGGGGAAACCCTACGAGCAGTACTTC.

The chain uses TRBV6-5 and TRBJ2-7; 7 bases agree with TRBD1. The CDR3 covers 15 residues. Trimming took 11 bases from V and 0 from J; bases not matched to a gene: 13. Per the germline V gene, CDR1 is MNHEY and CDR2 is SVGAGI. CDR3 DNA: TGTGCCTCTTCCCCAAGGGGGCTTATCTCCTACGAGCAGTACTTC. Its translation: CASSPRGLISYEQYF.

V usage is TRBV18 and J usage is TRBJ1-4; D remains unclear. The CDR3 consists of 15 residues. Germline lookup yields CDR1 KGHSH and CDR2 LQKENI. With 2 bases removed from V and 8 bases from J, the gap between germline ends came to 15 bases. CDR3 DNA sequence: TGTGCCAGCTCACCAACGGGGTCCAGAAGGGAAAAACTGTTTTTT. Its translation is CASSPTGSRREKLFF.

V and J are TRBV28 and TRBJ2-2, with D uncertain. Trimming took off 3 bases at V and 7 bases at J, with 3 bases between the two ends. Germline CDR1 reads MDHEN; CDR2 reads SYDVKM. The CDR3 covers 11 residues. CDR3 nucleotides: TGTGCCAGCAGTTTGCGCGGGGAGCTGTTTTTT. This codes for CASSLRGELFF.

The chain has TRBV29-1 and TRBJ2-1; 10 bases match TRBD2. The CDR3 has 13 residues. Germline V lookup: CDR1 SQVTM, CDR2 ANQGSEA. V gave up 2 bases and J gave up 8 bases; unmatched junction bases: 3. In DNA, the CDR3 is TGCAGCGTTGAAAGGCTAGCGGGAGATGAGCAGTTCTTC. Its protein is CSVERLAGDEQFF.

The chain couples TRBV4-3 to TRBJ2-5; D is unclear. The J call may be incorrect, as the DNA end agrees better with TRBJ2-7. This CDR3 has 14 amino acids. From germline, CDR1 is LGHNA and CDR2 YSLEER. DNA of the CDR3: TGCGCCAGCAGCCCAGGTTCCGGAACCTACGAGCAGTACTTC. This sequence encodes CASSPGSGTYEQYF.

The rearrangement uses TRBV7-9 and TRBJ2-3; 9 bases agree with TRBD2. V shed 5 bases, J shed 1 base, and the junction held 10 bases outside the gene matches. CDR3 length: 17 residues. The V gene's germline CDR1 is SEHNR and CDR2 FQNEAQ (reference sequence). CDR3 bases: TGTGCCAGCAGCCCCAGGGGTAGCGGGAGCGGCACAGATACGCAGTATTTT. Its protein product is CASSPRGSGSGTDTQYF.

The CDR3 sequence: CASSLVANSGAKNIQYF. The CDR3 DNA sequence: TGCGCCAGCAGCTTGGTAGCGAACAGTGGAGCCAAAAACATTCAGTACTTC. The chain joins TRBV5-1 to TRBJ2-4; D is possibly TRBD2 (5 bases). The CDR3 runs to 17 residues. Germline values: CDR1 SGHRS, CDR2 YFSETQ. Trimming took 0 bases from V and 0 from J, leaving 13 bases between them.

This clone was found once. V is TRBV2 and J is TRBJ2-3, with 9 bases fitting TRBD1. Germline CDR1 and CDR2: SNHLY and FYNNEI. Germline trimming cut 2 bases from V and 4 bases from J; bases unmatched to any gene: 4. This CDR3 has 15 amino acids. The CDR3 nucleotides are TGTGCCAGCAGTGAAAGGACAGGGGTTCCAGATACGCAGTATTTT. Protein: CASSERTGVPDTQYF.